These 30 T cell receptor beta chains were all obtained from the same sample, sequenced in a study of T-cell memory formation after mild COVID-19 (TCRdb year 2021). The receptor library was made with 5' RACE. The sequencing machine was an Illumina NovaSeq 6000. TCRdb applied fastp at Q25 and MiXCR to the public reads, then kept only in-frame beta chains. All rows with the same CDR3 protein become a single entry with the most common DNA and genes. This sample holds 30,000 to 50,000 distinct CDR3 sequences; 6.1% were observed only once. Jointly, the top ten make up 0.81% of the sample. The sample taken for sequencing was PBMCs or a T cell subset sorted from them (not recorded which). Receptor source: an adult who had mild COVID-19 (a few samples of this study predate the infection). The sample titles of this study are shuffled in the database, so cell type and time point are left out.

This clonotype was counted at least ten times. The chain employs TRBV7-3 and TRBJ2-1; the D call may be TRBD1 or TRBD2 (5 bases each). The germline V gene has CDR1 SGHTA and CDR2 FQGTGA. This CDR3 spans 14 amino acids. The V gene lost 5 bases and the J gene lost 6 bases, with 14 bases spanning the gap. The CDR3 spells CASSPGPSVNEQFF. CDR3 nucleotides: TGTGCCAGCAGCCCGGGACCCTCGGTCAATGAGCAGTTCTTC.

This clonotype was recorded at least ten times. The V gene is TRBV5-5, the J gene TRBJ1-6; 7 bases match TRBD1. V lost 7 bases to trimming and J lost 5 bases; unmatched junction nucleotides: 6. CDR3 length equals 14 residues. Germline CDR1 is SGHKS and CDR2 is YYEKEE (reference sequence). The CDR3 DNA follows: TGTGCCAGCGCGACAGGGCCGGATAATTCACCCCTCCACTTT. This translates into CASATGPDNSPLHF.

The chain uses TRBV30 and TRBJ1-5, with 11 bases lining up with TRBD1. CDR3 size: 16 residues. Germline lookup yields CDR1 GTSNPN and CDR2 SVGIG (reference sequence). The V gene end was trimmed by 1 base and the J gene end by 3 bases; junction bases not matched to a gene: 5. The chain's CDR3 is CAWSGGQGVPNQPQHF. Here the CDR3 DNA reads TGTGCCTGGAGTGGGGGACAGGGGGTCCCCAATCAGCCCCAGCATTTT.

The V call is TRBV7-3, the J call TRBJ1-6; 11 bases line up with TRBD1. Looked up from germline, CDR1 is SGHTA and CDR2 is FQGTGA. CDR3 length equals 15 residues. Trimming at V came to 5 bases and at J to 11 bases, leaving 8 bases not matched to a gene. DNA of the CDR3: TGTGCCAGCAGCCTCCGGGACAGGGGGGTAACACCCCTCCACTTT. Its translation is CASSLRDRGVTPLHF. Supplemented by reference TRBV7-3 and TRBJ1-6, the full variable domain reads GAGVSQTPSNKVTEKGKYVELRCDPISGHTALYWYRQSLGQGPEFLIYFQGTGAADDSGLPNDRFFAVRPEGSVSTLKIQRTERGDSAVYLCASSLRDRGVTPLHFGNGTRLTVT.

This clonotype was counted many times. The chain couples TRBV20-1 to TRBJ2-7; D may be TRBD2 (6 bases). The CDR3 loop spans 11 amino acids. V was shortened by 5 bases and J by 7 bases, with 12 bases between the two germline ends. CDR1 DFQATT and CDR2 SNEGSKA come from the germline V gene (reference sequence). CDR3 DNA sequence: TGCAGTGCTCGACTAGTTTGGGAGCAGTACTTC. Protein product: CSARLVWEQYF.

The chain employs TRBV5-5 and TRBJ1-2, with 8 bases that match TRBD1. The CDR3 has 15 amino acids. The V and J ends lost 4 bases and 6 bases, in that order; junction bases with no gene match: 11. Germline V gene sequence: CDR1 SGHKS, CDR2 YYEKEE (reference sequence). The DNA for the CDR3 is TGTGCCAGCAGCGCCGATCCAGGGGGCTTTGATGGCTACACCTTC. Protein sequence: CASSADPGGFDGYTF.

The table lists this clonotype with a few counts. This chain links TRBV6-5 with TRBJ1-1; a weak D match, TRBD1 (5 bases). CDR1 MNHEY and CDR2 SVGAGI come from the germline V gene. Trimming took 6 bases from V and 3 from J, leaving 17 bases between them. This CDR3 has 15 residues. CDR3 nucleotides: TGTGCCAGCAGGATTTACAGGAAAACCCACACTGAAGCTTTCTTT. Protein: CASRIYRKTHTEAFF.

This clonotype was detected only a few times. The chain combines TRBV4-2 with TRBJ2-5; D uncertain. V was shortened by 0 bases and J by 3 bases, with 5 bases between the two germline ends. The CDR3 has 13 residues. Germline V CDR1 and CDR2: LGHNA, YNFKEQ. The CDR3, as DNA: TGTGCCAGCAGCCAAGAGCTCGAAGAGACCCAGTACTTC. Its translation: CASSQELEETQYF.

The chain recombines TRBV18 with TRBJ1-2; 7 bases fit TRBD1. The V and J ends lost 4 bases and 2 bases, in that order; junction bases with no gene match: 4. The CDR3 sequence is 14 residues long. Germline-derived CDR1 and CDR2 are KGHSH and LQKENI. The CDR3 is CASSQGTANYGYTF. DNA for the CDR3: TGTGCCAGCTCACAGGGGACAGCGAACTATGGCTACACCTTC.

This clonotype is labeled as medium-sized. V is TRBV7-9 and J is TRBJ2-5; a possible D gene is TRBD2 (5 bases). V was cut by 5 bases and J by 4 bases, with 20 bases left in between. Per germline, CDR1 SEHNR and CDR2 FQNEAQ (reference sequence). The CDR3 has 16 amino acids. In nucleotides, the CDR3 is TGTGCCAGCAGCAGAATCACTAGAGGTCCGCCAGAGACCCAGTACTTC. It yields the protein CASSRITRGPPETQYF.

The chain recombines TRBV25-1 with TRBJ1-2, with D tentatively TRBD1 (5 bases). The V gene's germline CDR1 is MGHDK and CDR2 SYGVNS. V lost 3 bases and J lost 5, with 13 bases in between. The CDR3 is 14 residues long. The CDR3 DNA follows: TGTGCCAGCAGTGATGGGTGGAGGGGATATGGCTACACCTTC. Encoded protein: CASSDGWRGYGYTF.

The V and J genes are TRBV12-3 or TRBV12-4 and TRBJ2-2, with D perhaps TRBD2 (6 bases). This CDR3 contains 16 residues. The V gene lost 2 bases and the J gene lost 3 bases, with 13 bases spanning the gap. For the CDR3, the DNA is TGTGCCAGCAGTTTACCGACTAGGAGATACACCGGGGAGCTGTTTTTT. It encodes CASSLPTRRYTGELFF.

The CDR3 DNA reads as TGTGCCAGCCGGGACGGCGGGTCCGAGCAGTACTTC. Translating gives CASRDGGSEQYF. V and J are TRBV7-3 and TRBJ2-7; either TRBD1 or TRBD2 may fit D (5 bases each). The CDR3 loop spans 12 amino acids. CDR1 is SGHTA, CDR2 FQGTGA, per germline. Deletions cut 8 bases from V and 6 bases from J, with 14 bases between.

This clonotype turned up a few times. The chain carries TRBV19 and TRBJ2-7; 11 positions agree with TRBD1. V was clipped by 4 bases and J by 3 bases; unmatched bases: 5. Germline loops: CDR1 LNHDA, CDR2 SQIVND (reference sequence). The CDR3 covers 15 residues. Written as DNA, the CDR3 is TGTGCCAGTAGTAGCACCGGGACAGGGGGCTACGAGCAGTACTTC. This sequence encodes CASSSTGTGGYEQYF. Combining the CDR3 with reference TRBV19 and TRBJ2-7 gives the whole variable domain DGGITQSPKYLFRKEGQNVTLSCEQNLNHDAMYWYRQDPGQGLRLIYYSQIVNDFQKGDIAEGYSVSREKKESFPLTVTSAQKNPTAFYLCASSSTGTGGYEQYFGPGTRLTVT.

The rearrangement joins TRBV30 to TRBJ2-5; a weak D match, TRBD1 (5 bases). CDR1 is GTSNPN, CDR2 SVGIG, per germline (reference sequence). The CDR3 sequence is 14 residues long. V lost 2 bases and J 4 bases, leaving 14 bases between the germline ends. CDR3 in DNA: TGTGCCTGGAGTCCGACAGTCCGGAGAGAGACCCAGTACTTC. This codes for CAWSPTVRRETQYF.

This clonotype is medium-sized in the sample. The rearrangement uses TRBV7-8 and TRBJ2-7; D is possibly TRBD1 (6 bases). CDR1 is SGHVS and CDR2 is FQNEAQ in the germline V gene. The CDR3 is made up of 14 amino acids. V lost 5 bases and J 2 bases, leaving 13 bases between the germline ends. The CDR3: CASSPQGGPYEQYF. Written as DNA, the CDR3 is TGTGCCAGCAGCCCACAGGGCGGACCCTACGAGCAGTACTTC. Supplemented by reference TRBV7-8 and TRBJ2-7, the full variable domain reads GAGVSQSPRYKVAKRGQDVALRCDPISGHVSLFWYQQALGQGPEFLTYFQNEAQLDKSGLPSDRFFAERPEGSVSTLKIQRTQQEDSAVYLCASSPQGGPYEQYFGPGTRLTVT.

This clonotype was counted ten times or more. This chain links TRBV5-1 with TRBJ2-6; D is unclear. V was shortened by 4 bases and J by 1 base, with 6 bases between the two germline ends. The CDR3 is 14 amino acids. Germline assignment: CDR1 SGHRS and CDR2 YFSETQ. The CDR3 region has the DNA TGCGCCAGCAGCGAGGCGTCTGGGGCCAACGTCCTGACTTTC. The encoded protein is CASSEASGANVLTF.

This clonotype was detected ten times or more. V and J are TRBV15 and TRBJ2-5; TRBD2 is a possible D gene (6 bases). The CDR3 runs to 15 residues. CDR1 is LNHNV, CDR2 YYDKDF, per germline (reference sequence). The ends were cut back, 0 bases at V and 7 bases at J, with 15 bases in the middle. The DNA of the CDR3 is TGTGCCACCAGCAGAGATAAAGGAACCGGGGGGACCCAGTACTTC. As protein: CATSRDKGTGGTQYF.

The rearrangement links TRBV6-6 to TRBJ1-5; 8 bases are a match to TRBD1. Germline V CDR1 and CDR2: MNHNY, SVGAGI (reference sequence). Trimming took 5 bases from V and 1 from J; bases not matched to a gene: 4. This CDR3 region has 15 residues. The CDR3 loop is CASSTRTGSNQPQHF. In DNA form, the CDR3 reads TGTGCCAGCAGTACCCGGACAGGGAGCAATCAGCCCCAGCATTTT.

V is TRBV18 and J is TRBJ1-1; no firm D call. CDR3 size: 12 residues. With 6 bases removed from V and 4 bases from J, the gap between germline ends came to 9 bases. Germline V gene data show CDR1 as KGHSH and CDR2 as LQKENI. CDR3 sequence reads: CASSYGLTEAFF. As DNA, the CDR3 is TGTGCCAGCTCCTATGGACTCACTGAAGCTTTCTTT. Supplemented by reference TRBV18 and TRBJ1-1, the full variable domain reads NAGVMQNPRHLVRRRGQEARLRCSPMKGHSHVYWYRQLPEEGLKFMVYLQKENIIDESGMPKERFSAEFPKEGPSILRIQQVVRGDSAAYFCASSYGLTEAFFGQGTRLTVV.

With respect to this clonotype: The junction and the germline gene differ at one end; a read error may be behind it. The rearrangement joins TRBV5-1 to TRBJ2-3, with TRBD2 matching over 8 bases. CDR3 length equals 15 residues. Germline V CDR1 and CDR2: SGHRS, YFSETQ. CDR3 sequence (DNA): TGCGACAGCAGCTTTAAGACTAGCGGCACAGATACGCAGTATTTT. It is translated as CDSSFKTSGTDTQYF. Full variable domain (missing parts from reference TRBV5-1 and TRBJ2-3): KAGVTQTPRYLIKTRGQQVTLSCSPISGHRSVSWYQQTPGQGLQFLFEYFSETQRNKGNFPGRFSGRQFSNSRSEMNVSTLELGDSALYLCDSSFKTSGTDTQYFGPGTRLTVL.

This clonotype appeared many times. J is TRBJ2-3 and V is TRBV29-1, with D unresolved. V dropped 5 bases and J dropped 4 bases, with 19 bases sitting between them. The CDR3 loop spans 15 amino acids. CDR1 and CDR2 (germline): SQVTM, ANQGSEA. CDR3 sequence: CSVHHSLPRADTQYF. DNA for the CDR3: TGCAGCGTTCACCATAGCCTCCCTCGGGCAGATACGCAGTATTTT.

This clonotype was seen only a few times. The chain couples TRBV7-8 to TRBJ2-1, with D possibly being TRBD1 (6 bases). The CDR3 spans 16 residues. The germline gives CDR1 SGHVS, CDR2 FQNEAQ. The V and J ends lost 0 bases and 3 bases respectively, with 12 bases between them. Here the CDR3 reads CASSLARQARYNEQFF. CDR3 in DNA: TGTGCCAGCAGCTTAGCGCGACAGGCTCGCTACAATGAGCAGTTCTTC.

Many counts were recorded for this clonotype. The chain has TRBV5-1 and TRBJ2-5; 7 nucleotides agree with TRBD1. In germline, CDR1 is SGHRS, CDR2 YFSETQ. J was trimmed by 1 base and V by 0 bases; bases with no gene match: 9. The CDR3 extends over 17 amino acids. The CDR3 DNA is TGCGCCAGCAGCTTGGAGGCAGGGGGTTCGGTCCAAGAGACCCAGTACTTC. It encodes CASSLEAGGSVQETQYF.

In its sample, this clonotype was seen a few times. CDR3 in amino acids: CASSQDQTVNEKLFF. As DNA, the CDR3 is TGCGCCAGCAGCCAAGATCAGACAGTAAATGAAAAACTGTTTTTT. The chain couples TRBV4-1 to TRBJ1-4, with D possibly TRBD1 on 5 matching bases. With 0 bases removed from V and 5 bases from J, the gap between germline ends came to 10 bases. Per germline, CDR1 MGHRA and CDR2 YSYEKL. The CDR3 sequence is 15 residues long.

The J gene is TRBJ1-2, the V gene TRBV9; D might be TRBD1 (5 bases). Deletions cut 0 bases from V and 6 bases from J, with 12 bases between. Looked up from germline, CDR1 is SGDLS and CDR2 is YYNGEE. The CDR3 spans 14 residues. The chain's CDR3 is CASSVDGQGHGYTF. CDR3 bases: TGTGCCAGCAGCGTAGATGGCCAGGGACATGGCTACACCTTC.

CDR3 DNA: TGTGCCAGCAGTCCCGGGACCGCTAGAGACATTCAGTACTTC. Encoded protein: CASSPGTARDIQYF. This chain uses TRBV6-6 with TRBJ2-4; D may match TRBD1 or TRBD2 (5 bases each). Trimming shortened V by 5 bases and J by 8 bases, and 16 bases separated the two germline ends. Germline V gene data show CDR1 as MNHNY and CDR2 as SVGAGI (reference sequence). The CDR3 totals 14 residues.

The rearrangement links TRBV24-1 to TRBJ2-7, with D uncertain. The CDR3 loop spans 14 amino acids. CDR1 and CDR2 from the germline V gene are KGHDR and SFDVKD. V was shortened by 4 bases and J by 0 bases, with 9 bases between the two germline ends. The CDR3 sequence is CATSETGSSYEQYF. DNA for the CDR3: TGTGCCACCAGTGAAACCGGGTCCTCCTACGAGCAGTACTTC.

The genes are TRBV12-3 or TRBV12-4 and TRBJ2-3; 11 bases are shared with TRBD2. There are 15 residues in the CDR3. The J segment lost 4 bases and the V segment lost 5 bases, leaving 5 bases of the junction unmatched. The CDR3 protein is CASSLLAGGSDTQYF. The CDR3 DNA follows: TGTGCCAGCAGTCTTCTAGCGGGAGGCTCAGATACGCAGTATTTT.

V is TRBV24-1 and J is TRBJ2-2, with unresolved D. The CDR3 sequence is 12 residues long. CDR1 is KGHDR, CDR2 SFDVKD, per germline. V shed 9 bases and J shed 2 bases, with 6 bases lying between them. The CDR3 here is CATRGNTGELFF. CDR3 coding DNA: TGTGCCACCCGCGGAAACACCGGGGAGCTGTTTTTT.